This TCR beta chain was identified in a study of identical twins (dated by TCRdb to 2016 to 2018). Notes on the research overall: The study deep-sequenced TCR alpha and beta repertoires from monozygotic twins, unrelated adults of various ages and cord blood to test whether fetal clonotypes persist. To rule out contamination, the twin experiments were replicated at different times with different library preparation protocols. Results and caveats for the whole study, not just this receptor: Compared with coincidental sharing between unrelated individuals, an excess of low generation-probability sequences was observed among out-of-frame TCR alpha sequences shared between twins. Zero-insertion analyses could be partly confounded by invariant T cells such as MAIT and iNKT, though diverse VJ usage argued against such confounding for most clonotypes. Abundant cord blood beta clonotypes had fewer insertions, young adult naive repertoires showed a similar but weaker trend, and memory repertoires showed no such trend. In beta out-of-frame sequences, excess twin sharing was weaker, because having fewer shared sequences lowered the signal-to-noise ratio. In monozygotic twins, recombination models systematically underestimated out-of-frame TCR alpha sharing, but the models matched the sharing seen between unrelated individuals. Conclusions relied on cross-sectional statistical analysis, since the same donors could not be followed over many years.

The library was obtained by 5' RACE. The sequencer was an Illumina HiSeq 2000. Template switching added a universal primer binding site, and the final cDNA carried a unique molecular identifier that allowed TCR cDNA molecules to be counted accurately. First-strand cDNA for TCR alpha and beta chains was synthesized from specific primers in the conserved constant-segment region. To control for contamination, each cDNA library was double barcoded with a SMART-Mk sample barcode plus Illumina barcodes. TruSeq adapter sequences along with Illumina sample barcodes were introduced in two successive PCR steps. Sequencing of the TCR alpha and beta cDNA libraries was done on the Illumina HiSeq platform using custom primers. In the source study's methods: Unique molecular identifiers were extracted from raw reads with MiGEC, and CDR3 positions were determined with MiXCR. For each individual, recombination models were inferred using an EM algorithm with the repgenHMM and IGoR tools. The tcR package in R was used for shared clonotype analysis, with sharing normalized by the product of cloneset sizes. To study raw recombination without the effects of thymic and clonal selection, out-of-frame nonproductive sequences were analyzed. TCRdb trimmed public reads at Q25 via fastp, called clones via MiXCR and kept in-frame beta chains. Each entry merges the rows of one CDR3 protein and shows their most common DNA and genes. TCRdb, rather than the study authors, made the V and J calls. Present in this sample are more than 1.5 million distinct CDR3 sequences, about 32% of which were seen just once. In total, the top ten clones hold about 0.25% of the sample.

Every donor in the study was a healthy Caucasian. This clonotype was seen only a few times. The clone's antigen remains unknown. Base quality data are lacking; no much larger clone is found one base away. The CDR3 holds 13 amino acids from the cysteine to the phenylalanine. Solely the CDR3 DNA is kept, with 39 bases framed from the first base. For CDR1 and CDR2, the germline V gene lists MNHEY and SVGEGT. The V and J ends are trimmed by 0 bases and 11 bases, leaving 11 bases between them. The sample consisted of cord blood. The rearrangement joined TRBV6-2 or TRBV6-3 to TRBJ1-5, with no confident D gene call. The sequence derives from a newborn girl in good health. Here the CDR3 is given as CASSYSNRQTQHF. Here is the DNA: TGTGCCAGCAGTTACTCGAATCGCCAGACCCAGCATTTT.